A selection of T cell receptor beta chains follows, all from one sample in a study of blood T cells in healthy people across ages. TCRdb analysed the 5' RACE reads with MiXCR anew, one entry per CDR3 protein. The top ten clones hold around 18% of a sample with 650,000 to 800,000 distinct CDR3 sequences, around 42% of them seen once. Sequencing used blood. The receptors derive from a man in his sixties in good health. Both conserved end residues are part of each CDR3. Each record gives: D gene, V gene, clone size, J gene, CDR3 DNA, CDR3 protein. A D gene is named only where the DNA matches it firmly. A row's size may be missing; if present it is once, few, many or a size class.

-	TRBV7-2	few	TRBJ2-7	TGTGCCAGCAGCCCCAGGGTTCCCGACGAGCAGTACTTC	CASSPRVPDEQYF
TRBD2	TRBV19	-	TRBJ2-1	TGTGCCAGTAGTCTGTTACCGGGACTAGCGGGGAAGCAGTTCTTC	CASSLLPGLAGKQFF
-	TRBV27	-	TRBJ1-1	TGTGCCAGCAGTCCCGGGGGGGGACTTTTGGACACTGAAGCTTTCTTT	CASSPGGGLLDTEAFF
-	TRBV7-8	-	TRBJ2-1	TGTGCCAGCAGCTTTCCGGCTCAGGGGGCGGGGGCCTACAATGAGCAGTTCTTC	CASSFPAQGAGAYNEQFF
-	TRBV6-1	few	TRBJ2-5	TGTGCCAGCAGTGAAGATCCCAGGGCAGAGACCCAGTACTTC	CASSEDPRAETQYF
TRBD1	TRBV2	-	TRBJ1-5	TGTGCCAGCAGTGACCTAGGACAGGGGTTCCGGCCCCAGCATTTT	CASSDLGQGFRPQHF
-	TRBV6-5	many	TRBJ2-4	TGTGCCAGCAGTTACCGGCAGACTAAAAACATTCAGTACTTC	CASSYRQTKNIQYF
TRBD1	TRBV7-9	few	TRBJ2-7	TGTGCCAGCGGGACAGGCAAATACGAGCAGTACTTC	CASGTGKYEQYF
-	TRBV4-3	-	TRBJ2-1	TGCGCCAGCAGCCAAGGGGCGGGGCGCAATGAGCAGTTCTTC	CASSQGAGRNEQFF
TRBD2	TRBV7-2	-	TRBJ2-3	TGTGCCAGCAGCTTAGGCTTTAGCGGGGGCACAGATACGCAGTATTTT	CASSLGFSGGTDTQYF
-	TRBV3-1	-	TRBJ1-2	TGTGCCAGCAGCCGCGAAACCGTTCGGGGCTACACCTTC	CASSRETVRGYTF
TRBD1	TRBV6-2/TRBV6-3	-	TRBJ2-7	TGTGCCAGCAGTTACGGACAGGGGTGGTACGAGCAGTACTTC	CASSYGQGWYEQYF
-	TRBV11-2	few	TRBJ2-7	TGTGCCAGCAGCTTATGGGGGCAGGGTACCCACGAGCAGTACTTC	CASSLWGQGTHEQYF
TRBD1	TRBV29-1	-	TRBJ1-2	TGCATCACTAGGGACAGTCTAGGGGGCTATGGCTACACCTTC	CITRDSLGGYGYTF
TRBD1	TRBV5-1	few	TRBJ1-2	TGCGCCAGCAGCTTGGGGCTCGGGACAGGGGATGGCTACACCTTC	CASSLGLGTGDGYTF
TRBD1	TRBV12-5	-	TRBJ1-2	TGTGCTAGTGGCCTTGACAGGGCCCGGCAGGGCTACACCTTC	CASGLDRARQGYTF
-	TRBV6-9	-	TRBJ2-7	TGTGCCAGCAGTATGGCGGACACCTACGAGCAGTACTTC	CASSMADTYEQYF
-	TRBV5-4	few	TRBJ2-5	TGTGCCAGCAGCTCCCGAGGGGGGGGAGTTGGAGAGACCCAGTACTTC	CASSSRGGGVGETQYF
-	TRBV9	-	TRBJ2-1	TGTGCCAGCAGCGCCTATCTAGTCGATGAGCAGTTCTTC	CASSAYLVDEQFF
TRBD2	TRBV28	-	TRBJ2-2	TGTGCCAGCAGCAGAGGAGGTAGCGGGGGGCGGAACACCGGGGAGCTGTTTTTT	CASSRGGSGGRNTGELFF
-	TRBV20-1	-	TRBJ2-1	TGCAGTGCTAGTGGACAGGGAGGGACCCAGTTCTTC	CSASGQGGTQFF
-	TRBV10-3	few	TRBJ1-1	TGTGCCATCAGTGAGCGGGGGGGATCGGCCTCAGCGAACACTGAAGCTTTCTTT	CAISERGGSASANTEAFF
-	TRBV5-1	-	TRBJ2-7	TGCGCCAGCAGCTTCGGCGTGGTGGGAAGCGGGTACGAGCAGTACTTC	CASSFGVVGSGYEQYF
-	TRBV12-3/TRBV12-4	-	TRBJ2-7	TGTGCCAGCAGTTCAGGGTCAGGCGCCTACGAGCAGTACTTC	CASSSGSGAYEQYF
TRBD2	TRBV20-1	-	TRBJ2-7	TGCAGTGCGAGTAGCGGGGGACGGACCTACGAGCAGTACTTC	CSASSGGRTYEQYF
TRBD2	TRBV5-1	-	TRBJ2-7	TGCGCCAGCAGCCCGGACCCGGGGGGTACCTCCTACGAGCAGTACTTC	CASSPDPGGTSYEQYF
-	TRBV21-1	-	TRBJ2-4	TGTGCCAGCAGCAAAATCGGGTCAGGGGCCAAAAACATTCAGTACTTC	CASSKIGSGAKNIQYF
-	TRBV9	-	TRBJ2-3	TGTGCCAGCAGCGCGGATGGGGGGGCTGGGATAGATACGCAGTATTTT	CASSADGGAGIDTQYF
TRBD1	TRBV11-2	-	TRBJ2-1	TGTGCCAGCAGCTTAAGGGGGACAGAATCCTACAATGAGCAGTTCTTC	CASSLRGTESYNEQFF
-	TRBV6-2/TRBV6-3	-	TRBJ1-2	TGTGCCAGCCGGGACAAGATCTATGGCTACACCTTC	CASRDKIYGYTF
-	TRBV21-1	-	TRBJ2-7	TGTGCCAGCAGAAGACTAGCGGTTTTTTACGAGCAGTACTTC	CASRRLAVFYEQYF
TRBD2	TRBV20-1	few	TRBJ2-7	TGCAGTGCAGCCGGCGGGGGCTCCTACGAGCAGTACTTC	CSAAGGGSYEQYF
-	TRBV12-3/TRBV12-4	once	TRBJ1-4	TGTGCCAGCAGTTCTTATGGGGCCGGGGAAAAACTGTTTTTT	CASSSYGAGEKLFF
-	TRBV6-6	few	TRBJ2-5	TGTGCCAGCAGTCCCCAAGGACACCCCCAAGAGACCCAGTACTTC	CASSPQGHPQETQYF
-	TRBV7-8	-	TRBJ2-7	TGTGCCAGCAGCACGAGCCACGGACGGGTTGGGCTATACGAGCAGTACTTC	CASSTSHGRVGLYEQYF
TRBD2	TRBV4-1	-	TRBJ2-1	TGCGCCAGCAGCCAAGATTTTGGCGGGGGGGCAGAGACCCAGTTCTTC	CASSQDFGGGAETQFF
-	TRBV4-3	-	TRBJ1-6	TGCGCCAGCAGCCATGGACCGGGGGTAGTGTCACCCCTCCACTTT	CASSHGPGVVSPLHF
TRBD2	TRBV3-1	-	TRBJ2-2	TGTGCCAGCAGCCAAGTCGGACTAGCGGGGGGGAACACCGGGGAGCTGTTTTTT	CASSQVGLAGGNTGELFF
-	TRBV27	few	TRBJ2-7	TGTGCCAGCAGTTTTACAGGGCCCCTCTCCTACGAGCAGTACTTC	CASSFTGPLSYEQYF
TRBD1	TRBV5-1	-	TRBJ2-4	TGCGCCAGCAGCTTGGCCGGGACAGATAAAAACATTCAGTACTTC	CASSLAGTDKNIQYF
TRBD2	TRBV20-1	few	TRBJ2-3	TGCAGTGCTAGGTCGAGCGGGGGTCAAGATACGCAGTATTTT	CSARSSGGQDTQYF
-	TRBV15	few	TRBJ2-3	TGTGCCACCAGCAGAAACACAGATACGCAGTATTTT	CATSRNTDTQYF
TRBD1	TRBV7-3	-	TRBJ2-1	TGTGCCAGCAGCCACGACAGGGGGCACTACAATGAGCAGTTCTTC	CASSHDRGHYNEQFF
-	TRBV7-2	-	TRBJ2-5	TGTGCCAGCAGCTTAGCGTCACCTACAGGTGGAGAGACCCAGTACTTC	CASSLASPTGGETQYF
-	TRBV29-1	few	TRBJ2-6	TGCAGCGTTGAAGACCCACAGGTTACGGGGGCCAACGTCCTGACTTTC	CSVEDPQVTGANVLTF
TRBD1	TRBV20-1	many	TRBJ1-6	TGCAGTGCTCAGGGACAGCCCCATTCACCCCTCCACTTT	CSAQGQPHSPLHF
-	TRBV11-2	-	TRBJ1-6	TGTGCCAGCAGCTTAGGCTGGACGGATAATTCACCCCTCCACTTT	CASSLGWTDNSPLHF
-	TRBV12-3/TRBV12-4	-	TRBJ2-3	TGTGCCAGCAGTCCGCAAATGGGTACGCAGTATTTT	CASSPQMGTQYF
-	TRBV6-1	-	TRBJ2-7	TGTGCCAGCAGTACGCAGCCGAGCTCCTACGAGCAGTACTTC	CASSTQPSSYEQYF
-	TRBV3-1	-	TRBJ2-5	TGTGCCAGCAGCCAAGCGGTCAGGGTTGGGCAAGAGACCCAGTACTTC	CASSQAVRVGQETQYF
-	TRBV7-9	many	TRBJ2-3	TGTGCCAGCAGCCAAACCGTAGATACGCAGTATTTT	CASSQTVDTQYF
-	TRBV27	once	TRBJ2-7	TGTGCCGGCAGTAACAGGGTGGAGCAGTACTTC	CAGSNRVEQYF
-	TRBV6-2/TRBV6-3	-	TRBJ1-1	TGTGCCAGCACCTACCGCGGTCGGATGAACACTGAAGCTTTCTTT	CASTYRGRMNTEAFF
TRBD1	TRBV7-9	-	TRBJ2-1	TGTGCCAGCAGCCGAGGGTCGGAGACAGGGAAAAATGAGCAGTTCTTC	CASSRGSETGKNEQFF
TRBD2	TRBV4-3	-	TRBJ2-7	TGCGCCAGCAGCCAAGGTATAGCGGGGGGCTACAATGAGCAGTACTTC	CASSQGIAGGYNEQYF